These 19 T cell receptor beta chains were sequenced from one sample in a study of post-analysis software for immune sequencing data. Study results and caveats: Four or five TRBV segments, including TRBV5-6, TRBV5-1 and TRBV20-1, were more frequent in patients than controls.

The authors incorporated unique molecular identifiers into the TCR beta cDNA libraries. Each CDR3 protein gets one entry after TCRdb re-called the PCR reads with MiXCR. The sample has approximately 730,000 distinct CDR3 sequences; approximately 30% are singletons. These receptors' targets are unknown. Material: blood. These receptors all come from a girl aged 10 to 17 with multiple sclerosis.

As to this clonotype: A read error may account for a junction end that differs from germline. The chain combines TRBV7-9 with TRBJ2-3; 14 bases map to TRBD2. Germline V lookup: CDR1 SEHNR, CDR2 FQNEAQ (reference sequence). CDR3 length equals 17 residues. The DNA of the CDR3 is TGTGCCAGCAGCCCGGGCTCGACTAGCGGGAGGGCAGACACGCAGTATTTT. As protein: CASSPGSTSGRADTQYF. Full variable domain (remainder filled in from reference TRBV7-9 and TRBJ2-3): DTGVSQNPRHKITKRGQNVTFRCDPISEHNRLYWYRQTLGQGPEFLTYFQNEAQLEKSRLLSDRFSAERPKGSFSTLEIQRTEQGDSAMYLCASSPGSTSGRADTQYFGPGTRLTVL.

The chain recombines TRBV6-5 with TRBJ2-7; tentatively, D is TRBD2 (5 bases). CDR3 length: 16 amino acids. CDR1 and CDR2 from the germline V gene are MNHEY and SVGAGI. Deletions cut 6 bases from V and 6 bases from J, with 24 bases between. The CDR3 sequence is CASSQAEGLSFGEQYF. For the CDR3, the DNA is TGTGCCAGCAGCCAGGCAGAGGGCCTGTCTTTTGGCGAGCAGTACTTC.

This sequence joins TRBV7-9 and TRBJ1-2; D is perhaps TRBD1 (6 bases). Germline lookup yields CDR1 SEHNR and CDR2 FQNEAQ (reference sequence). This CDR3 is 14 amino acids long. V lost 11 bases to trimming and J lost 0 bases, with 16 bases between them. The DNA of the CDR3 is TGTGCCGGTGGGGGGCTAACATCTAACTATGGCTACACCTTC. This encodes CAGGGLTSNYGYTF.

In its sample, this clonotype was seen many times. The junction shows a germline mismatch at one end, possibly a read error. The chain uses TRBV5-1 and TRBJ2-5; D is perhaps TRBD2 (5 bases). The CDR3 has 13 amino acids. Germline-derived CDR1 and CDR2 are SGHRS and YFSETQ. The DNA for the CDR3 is TGTGCCAGCAGGCTCGGAGGCCAAGAGACCCAGTACTTC. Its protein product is CASRLGGQETQYF.

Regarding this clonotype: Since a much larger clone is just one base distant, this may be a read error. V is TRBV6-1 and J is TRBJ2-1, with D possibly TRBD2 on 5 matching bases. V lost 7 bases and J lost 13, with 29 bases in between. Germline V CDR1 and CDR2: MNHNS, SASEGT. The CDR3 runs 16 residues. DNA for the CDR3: TGTGCCAGCACCCGATGGGGATCCCGGGGTGGTGAGACCCAGTTCTTC. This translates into CASTRWGSRGGETQFF.

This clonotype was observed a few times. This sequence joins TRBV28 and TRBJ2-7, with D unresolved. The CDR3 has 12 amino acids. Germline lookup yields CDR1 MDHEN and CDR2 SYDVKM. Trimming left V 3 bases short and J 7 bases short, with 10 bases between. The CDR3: CASSFDLGEQYF. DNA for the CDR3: TGTGCCAGCAGTTTCGATCTCGGGGAGCAGTACTTC.

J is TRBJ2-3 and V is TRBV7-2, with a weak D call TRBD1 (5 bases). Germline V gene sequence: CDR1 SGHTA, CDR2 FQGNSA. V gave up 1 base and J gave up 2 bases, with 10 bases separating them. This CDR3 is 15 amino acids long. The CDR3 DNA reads TGTGCCAGCAGCTTAGAGGGGCTATTCACAGATACGCAGTATTTT. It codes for CASSLEGLFTDTQYF. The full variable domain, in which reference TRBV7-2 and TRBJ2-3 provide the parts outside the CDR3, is GAGVSQSPSNKVTEKGKDVELRCDPISGHTALYWYRQSLGQGLEFLIYFQGNSAPDKSGLPSDRFSAERTGGSVSTLTIQRTQQEDSAVYLCASSLEGLFTDTQYFGPGTRLTVL.

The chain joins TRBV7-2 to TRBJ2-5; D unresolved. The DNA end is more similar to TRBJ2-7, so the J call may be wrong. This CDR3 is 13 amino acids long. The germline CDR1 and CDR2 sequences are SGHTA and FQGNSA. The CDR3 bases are TGTGCCAGCAGCTTAGAGGTACAGCGCGAGCAGTACTTC. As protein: CASSLEVQREQYF.

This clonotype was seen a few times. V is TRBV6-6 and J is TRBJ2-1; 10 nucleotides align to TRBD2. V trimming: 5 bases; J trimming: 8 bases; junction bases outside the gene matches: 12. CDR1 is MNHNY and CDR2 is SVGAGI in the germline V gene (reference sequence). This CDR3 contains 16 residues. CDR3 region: CASSVHTSGNVDEQFF. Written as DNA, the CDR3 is TGTGCCAGCAGTGTTCACACTAGCGGGAACGTCGATGAGCAGTTCTTC.

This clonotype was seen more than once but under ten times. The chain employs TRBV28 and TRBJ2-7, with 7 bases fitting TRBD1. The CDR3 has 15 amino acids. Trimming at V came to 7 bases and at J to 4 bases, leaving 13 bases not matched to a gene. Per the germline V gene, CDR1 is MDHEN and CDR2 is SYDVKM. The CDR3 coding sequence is TGTGCCAGCACCCTCGGCGTGGCAGGGGGATACGAGCAGTACTTC. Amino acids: CASTLGVAGGYEQYF.

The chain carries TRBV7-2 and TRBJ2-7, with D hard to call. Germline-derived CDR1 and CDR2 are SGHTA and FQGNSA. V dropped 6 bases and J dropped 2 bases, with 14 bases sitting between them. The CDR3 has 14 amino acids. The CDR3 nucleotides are TGTGCCAGCAGGGAAGGTCTGGCCACCTACGAGCAGTACTTC. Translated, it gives CASREGLATYEQYF.

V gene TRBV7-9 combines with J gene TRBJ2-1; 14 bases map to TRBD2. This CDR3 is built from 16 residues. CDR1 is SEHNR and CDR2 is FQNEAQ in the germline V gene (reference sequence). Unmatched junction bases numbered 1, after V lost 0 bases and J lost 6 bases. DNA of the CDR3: TGTGCCAGCAGCTTAGCAGGGACTAGCGGGAGCAATGAGCAGTTCTTC. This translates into CASSLAGTSGSNEQFF.

Here the CDR3 reads CASSRGGATNEKLFF. CDR3 DNA sequence: TGTGCCAGCAGCCGAGGGGGTGCAACTAATGAAAAACTGTTTTTT. This chain links TRBV9 with TRBJ1-4, with a tentative D call TRBD1 (6 bases). Germline V gene sequence: CDR1 SGDLS, CDR2 YYNGEE. The CDR3 has 15 residues. V was cut by 4 bases and J by 0 bases, with 10 bases left in between.

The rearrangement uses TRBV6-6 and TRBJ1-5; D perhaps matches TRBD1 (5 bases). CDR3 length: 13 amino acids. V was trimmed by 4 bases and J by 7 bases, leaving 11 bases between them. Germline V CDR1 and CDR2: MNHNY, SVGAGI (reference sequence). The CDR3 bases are TGTGCCAGCAGTTCGGGACCGGAACAGCCCCAGCATTTT. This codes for CASSSGPEQPQHF.

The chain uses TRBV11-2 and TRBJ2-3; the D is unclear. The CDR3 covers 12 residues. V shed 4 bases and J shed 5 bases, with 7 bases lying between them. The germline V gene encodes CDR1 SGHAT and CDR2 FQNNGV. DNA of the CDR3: TGTGCCAGCAGCTGGGCGCTAGATACGCAGTATTTT. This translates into CASSWALDTQYF.

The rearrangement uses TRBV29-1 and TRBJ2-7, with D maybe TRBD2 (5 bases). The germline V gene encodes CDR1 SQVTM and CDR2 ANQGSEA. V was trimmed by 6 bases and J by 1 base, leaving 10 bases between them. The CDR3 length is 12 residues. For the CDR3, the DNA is TGCAGCGTGGACGGGGAATCCTACGAGCAGTACTTC. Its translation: CSVDGESYEQYF.

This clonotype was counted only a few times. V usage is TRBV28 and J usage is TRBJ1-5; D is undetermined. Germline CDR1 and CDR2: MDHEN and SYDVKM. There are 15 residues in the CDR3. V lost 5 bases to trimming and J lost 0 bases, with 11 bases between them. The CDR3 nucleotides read TGTGCCAGCAGTCCGCTGTTATATAGCAATCAGCCCCAGCATTTT. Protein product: CASSPLLYSNQPQHF. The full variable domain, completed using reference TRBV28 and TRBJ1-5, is DVKVTQSSRYLVKRTGEKVFLECVQDMDHENMFWYRQDPGLGLRLIYFSYDVKMKEKGDIPEGYSVSREKKERFSLILESASTNQTSMYLCASSPLLYSNQPQHFGDGTRLSIL.

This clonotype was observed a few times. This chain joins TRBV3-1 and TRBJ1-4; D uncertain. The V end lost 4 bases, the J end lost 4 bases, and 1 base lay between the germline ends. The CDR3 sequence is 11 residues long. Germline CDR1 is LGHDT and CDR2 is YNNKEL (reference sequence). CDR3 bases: TGTGCCAGCAGCCGTAATGAAAAACTGTTTTTT. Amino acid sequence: CASSRNEKLFF.

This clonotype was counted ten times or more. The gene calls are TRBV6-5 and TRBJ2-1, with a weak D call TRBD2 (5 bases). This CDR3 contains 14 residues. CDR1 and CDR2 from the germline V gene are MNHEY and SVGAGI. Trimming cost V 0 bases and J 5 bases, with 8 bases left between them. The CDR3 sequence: CASSYSIGDNEQFF. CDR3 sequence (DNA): TGTGCCAGCAGTTACTCGATCGGGGACAATGAGCAGTTCTTC.